The present TCR beta chain was sequenced within a study of memory CD4+ T cells and cytomegalovirus serostatus. Single viable CD3+CD4+CD8-CD45RO+ cells were sorted as the memory CD4+ T cells. In the authors' workflow: Out-of-frame sequences were removed, leaving about 2,300,000 distinct TCRbeta sequences. Produced via immunoSEQ multiplex PCR; TCRdb's table is partial and in-frame only. The V and J calls and the clone size are those of that table, but D and trimming were determined from the DNA. The sample has over 65,000 clones; under 80% are singletons. This receptor was identified in an adult in good health and CMV-seropositive. Sequences were obtained from memory CD4+ T cells from blood.

CDR3 nucleotides: TGTGCCAGCAGCCCGAGGGTAGCGGGGGGCGGCGAGCAGTACTTC. Its translation is CASSPRVAGGGEQYF. The rearrangement uses TRBV11-2 and TRBJ2-7, with 10 bases fitting TRBD2. Germline lookup yields CDR1 SGHAT and CDR2 FQNNGV. There are 15 residues in the CDR3. V shed 5 bases and J 6 bases; nucleotides not matched to a gene: 10.